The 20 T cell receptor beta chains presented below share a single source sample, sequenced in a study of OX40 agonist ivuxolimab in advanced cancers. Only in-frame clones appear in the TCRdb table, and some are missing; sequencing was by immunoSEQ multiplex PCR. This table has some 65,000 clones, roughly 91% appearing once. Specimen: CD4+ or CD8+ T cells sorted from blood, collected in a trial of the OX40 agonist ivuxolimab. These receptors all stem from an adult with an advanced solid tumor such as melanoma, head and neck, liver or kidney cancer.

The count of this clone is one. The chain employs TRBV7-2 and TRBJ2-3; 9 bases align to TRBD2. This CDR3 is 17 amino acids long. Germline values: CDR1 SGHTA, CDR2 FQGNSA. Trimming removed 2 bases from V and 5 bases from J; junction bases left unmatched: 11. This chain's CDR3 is CASSLIGLAGLIDTQYF. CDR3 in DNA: TGTGCCAGCAGCTTAATAGGTCTAGCGGGGTTGATAGATACGCAGTATTTT.

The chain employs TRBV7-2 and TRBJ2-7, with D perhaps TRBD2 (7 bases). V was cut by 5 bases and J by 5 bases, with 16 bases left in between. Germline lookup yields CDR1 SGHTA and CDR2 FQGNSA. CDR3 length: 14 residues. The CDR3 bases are TGTGCCAGCAGCCCGGGGGGCAGGGGAAACGAGCAGTACTTC. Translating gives CASSPGGRGNEQYF.

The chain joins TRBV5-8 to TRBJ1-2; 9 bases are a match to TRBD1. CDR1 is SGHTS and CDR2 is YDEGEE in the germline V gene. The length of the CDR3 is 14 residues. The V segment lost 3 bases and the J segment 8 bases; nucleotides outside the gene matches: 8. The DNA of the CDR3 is TGTGCCAGCAGCTCGGGACAGGGAAGGTGGGGCTACACCTTC. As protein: CASSSGQGRWGYTF.

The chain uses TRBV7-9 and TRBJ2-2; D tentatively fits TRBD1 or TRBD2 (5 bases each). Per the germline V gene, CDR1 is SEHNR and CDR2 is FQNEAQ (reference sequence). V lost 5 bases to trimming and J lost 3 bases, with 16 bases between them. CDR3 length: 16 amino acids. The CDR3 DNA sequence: TGTGCCAGCAGCCCCCGGGGACCGGTCGACACCGGGGAGCTGTTTTTT. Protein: CASSPRGPVDTGELFF.

The CDR3 DNA is TGTGCCAGTAGTTTGAGTAGCGGGGGAGCTAACTACGAGCAGTACTTC. The encoded protein is CASSLSSGGANYEQYF. The chain employs TRBV19 and TRBJ2-7; 9 bases agree with TRBD2. The J segment lost 3 bases and the V segment lost 5 bases, leaving 11 bases of the junction unmatched. The CDR3 covers 16 residues. Germline CDR1 and CDR2: LNHDA and SQIVND (reference sequence). The complete variable domain, with remaining parts taken from reference TRBV19 and TRBJ2-7, reads DGGITQSPKYLFRKEGQNVTLSCEQNLNHDAMYWYRQDPGQGLRLIYYSQIVNDFQKGDIAEGYSVSREKKESFPLTVTSAQKNPTAFYLCASSLSSGGANYEQYFGPGTRLTVT.

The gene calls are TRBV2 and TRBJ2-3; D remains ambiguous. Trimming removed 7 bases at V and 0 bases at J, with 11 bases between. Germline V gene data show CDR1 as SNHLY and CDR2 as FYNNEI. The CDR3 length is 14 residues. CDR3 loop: CASTSEASTDTQYF. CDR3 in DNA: TGTGCCAGCACCTCGGAAGCTAGCACAGATACGCAGTATTTT.

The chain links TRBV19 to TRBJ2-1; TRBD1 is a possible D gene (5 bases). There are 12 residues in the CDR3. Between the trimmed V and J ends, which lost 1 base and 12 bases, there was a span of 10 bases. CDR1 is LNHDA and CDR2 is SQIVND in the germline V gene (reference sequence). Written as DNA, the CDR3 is TGTGCCAGTAGTATAGTTAGGGGAAGGCAGTTCTTC. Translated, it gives CASSIVRGRQFF.

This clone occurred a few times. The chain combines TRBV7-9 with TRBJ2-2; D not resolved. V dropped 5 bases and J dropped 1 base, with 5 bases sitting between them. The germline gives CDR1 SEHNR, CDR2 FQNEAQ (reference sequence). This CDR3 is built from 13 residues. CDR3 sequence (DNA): TGTGCCAGCAGCACAATGAACACCGGGGAGCTGTTTTTT. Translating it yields CASSTMNTGELFF.

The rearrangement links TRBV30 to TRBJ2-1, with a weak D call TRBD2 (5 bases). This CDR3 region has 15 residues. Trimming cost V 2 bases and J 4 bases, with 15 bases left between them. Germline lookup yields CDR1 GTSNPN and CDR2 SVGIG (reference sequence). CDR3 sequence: CAWSPKLGIYNEQFF. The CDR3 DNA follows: TGTGCCTGGAGTCCGAAACTCGGGATATACAATGAGCAGTTCTTC.

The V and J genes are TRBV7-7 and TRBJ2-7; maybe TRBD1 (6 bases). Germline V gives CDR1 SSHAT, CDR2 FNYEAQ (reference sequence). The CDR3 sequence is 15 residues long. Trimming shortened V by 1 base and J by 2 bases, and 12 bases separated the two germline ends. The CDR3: CASSLVRAGAYEQYF. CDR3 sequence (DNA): TGTGCCAGCAGCTTAGTTCGGGCAGGGGCCTACGAGCAGTACTTC.

CDR3 nucleotide sequence: TGTGCCAGCAGCCAGATGGGACAGGGGGCTGGAAACACCATATATTTT. As protein: CASSQMGQGAGNTIYF. V and J are TRBV5-5 and TRBJ1-3; the match to TRBD1 covers 11 bases. The V segment lost 4 bases and the J segment 2 bases; nucleotides outside the gene matches: 5. This CDR3 is 16 amino acids long. Germline V gives CDR1 SGHKS, CDR2 YYEKEE (reference sequence).

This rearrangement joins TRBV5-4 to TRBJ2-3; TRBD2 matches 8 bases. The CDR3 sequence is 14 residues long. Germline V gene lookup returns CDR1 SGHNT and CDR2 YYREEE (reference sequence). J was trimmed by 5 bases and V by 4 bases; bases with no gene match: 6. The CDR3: CASSRGTRRDTQYF. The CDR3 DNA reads TGTGCCAGCAGCCGAGGGACTAGACGAGATACGCAGTATTTT.

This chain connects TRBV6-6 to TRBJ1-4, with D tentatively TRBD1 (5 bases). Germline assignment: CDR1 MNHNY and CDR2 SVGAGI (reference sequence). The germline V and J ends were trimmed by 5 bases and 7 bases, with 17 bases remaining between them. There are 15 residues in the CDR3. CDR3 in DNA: TGTGCCAGCAGTCCCGAGCGGGACGGTGTTGAAAAACTGTTTTTT. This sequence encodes CASSPERDGVEKLFF.

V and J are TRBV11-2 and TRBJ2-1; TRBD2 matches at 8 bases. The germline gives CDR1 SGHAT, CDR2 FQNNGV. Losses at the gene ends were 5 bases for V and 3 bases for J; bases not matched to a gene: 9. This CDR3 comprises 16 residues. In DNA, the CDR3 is TGTGCCAGCAGCCTCGGACGGGGGGGTGGCTACAATGAGCAGTTCTTC. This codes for CASSLGRGGGYNEQFF.

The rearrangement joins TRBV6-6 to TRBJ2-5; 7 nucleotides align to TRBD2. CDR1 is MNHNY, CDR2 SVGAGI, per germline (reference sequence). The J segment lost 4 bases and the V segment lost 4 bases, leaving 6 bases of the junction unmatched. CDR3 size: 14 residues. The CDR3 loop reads CASSLRGGGETQYF. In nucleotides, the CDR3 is TGTGCCAGCAGTTTGCGAGGCGGGGGAGAGACCCAGTACTTC.

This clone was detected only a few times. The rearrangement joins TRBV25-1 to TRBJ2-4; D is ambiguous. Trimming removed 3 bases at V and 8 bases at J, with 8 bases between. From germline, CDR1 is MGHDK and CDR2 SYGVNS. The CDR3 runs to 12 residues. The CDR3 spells CASSDGVHIQYF. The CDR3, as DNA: TGTGCCAGCAGTGATGGGGTGCACATTCAGTACTTC. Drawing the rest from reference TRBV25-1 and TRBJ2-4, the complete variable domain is EADIYQTPRYLVIGTGKKITLECSQTMGHDKMYWYQQDPGMELHLIHYSYGVNSTEKGDLSSESTVSRIRTEHFPLTLESARPSHTSQYLCASSDGVHIQYFGAGTRLSVL.

CDR3 coding DNA: TGCGCCAGCAGCCAAAACGAAGGCCGCGAGCAGTACTTC. Translated, it gives CASSQNEGREQYF. The chain links TRBV4-1 to TRBJ2-7; no clear D. The CDR3 has 13 amino acids. The V gene's germline CDR1 is MGHRA and CDR2 YSYEKL. V was shortened by 2 bases and J by 6 bases, with 11 bases between the two germline ends.

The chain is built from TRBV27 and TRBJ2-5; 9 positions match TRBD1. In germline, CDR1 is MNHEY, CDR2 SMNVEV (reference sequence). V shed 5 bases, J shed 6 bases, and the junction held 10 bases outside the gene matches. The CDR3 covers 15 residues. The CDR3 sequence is CASSTGGSKGKTQYF. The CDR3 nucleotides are TGTGCCAGCAGTACAGGGGGCTCTAAGGGAAAGACCCAGTACTTC.

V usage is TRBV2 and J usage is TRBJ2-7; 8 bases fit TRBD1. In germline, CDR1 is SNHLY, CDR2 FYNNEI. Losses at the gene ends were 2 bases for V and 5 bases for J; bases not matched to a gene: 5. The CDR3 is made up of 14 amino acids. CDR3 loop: CASSEQGAFHEQYF. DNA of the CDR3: TGTGCCAGCAGTGAACAGGGGGCGTTCCACGAGCAGTACTTC.

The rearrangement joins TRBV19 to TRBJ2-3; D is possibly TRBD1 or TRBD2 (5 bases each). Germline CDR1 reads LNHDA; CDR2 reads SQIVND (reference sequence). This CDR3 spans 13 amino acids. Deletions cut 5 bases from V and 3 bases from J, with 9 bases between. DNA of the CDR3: TGTGCCAGTAGTCCCGGGGCGACAGATACGCAGTATTTT. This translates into CASSPGATDTQYF.